This TCR beta chain emerged from a study of CD8 T cells in ankylosing spondylitis. Findings and caveats of the study: Disease-linked clones were reportedly significantly enriched in matched ankylosing spondylitis synovial fluid. Past research had described some motif variants in reactive arthritis synovial fluid and blood. CD8+ cells made up the disease-linked clones, which were relatively rare in peripheral blood. Ankylosing spondylitis blood seemed to carry a telltale TCR beta motif made of under 10 highly homologous variants.

The V and J ends lost 3 bases and 4 bases respectively, with 10 bases between them. This CDR3 region has 14 residues. Germline V gene data show CDR1 as SEHNR and CDR2 as FQNEAQ (reference sequence). 5'-RACE, quantitative and with molecular barcodes, yielded the TCR beta libraries. MiXCR, run by TCRdb on the 5' RACE reads, gives a single entry per CDR3 protein. The repertoire holds fewer than 550,000 distinct CDR3 sequences, with approximately 5% as singletons. For this clonotype: What it binds is unknown. A read error may explain this, as a much larger clone is one base away.

The TCR was taken from a male donor with ankylosing spondylitis. V is TRBV7-9 and J is TRBJ1-3, with D perhaps matching TRBD1 (5 bases). Sequenced material: blood, either unsorted or a sorted T cell fraction (not recorded which). CDR3 sequence (DNA): TGTGCCAGCAGCTTGTGCAGGGTCGGAAACACCATATATTTT. Amino acids: CASSLCRVGNTIYF.